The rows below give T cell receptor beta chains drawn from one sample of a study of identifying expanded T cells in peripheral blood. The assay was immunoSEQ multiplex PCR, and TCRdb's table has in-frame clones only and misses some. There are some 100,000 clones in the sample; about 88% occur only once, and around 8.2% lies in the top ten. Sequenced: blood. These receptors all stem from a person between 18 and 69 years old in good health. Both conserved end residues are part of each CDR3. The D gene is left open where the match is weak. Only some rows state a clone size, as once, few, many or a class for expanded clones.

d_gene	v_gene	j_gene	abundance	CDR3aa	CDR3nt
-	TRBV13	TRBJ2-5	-	CASSWRGPDSETQYF	TGTGCCAGCAGCTGGCGAGGGCCGGATTCGGAGACCCAGTACTTC
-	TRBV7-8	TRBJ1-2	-	CASSTRDYGYTF	TGTGCCAGCAGCACAAGAGACTATGGCTACACCTTC
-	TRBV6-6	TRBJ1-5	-	CASSYRTASSNQPQHF	TGTGCCAGCAGTTACAGGACAGCTTCTAGCAATCAGCCCCAGCATTTT
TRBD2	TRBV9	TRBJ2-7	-	CASSVGPSGGTGAYEQYF	TGTGCCAGCAGCGTAGGTCCTAGCGGGGGGACCGGGGCCTACGAGCAGTACTTC
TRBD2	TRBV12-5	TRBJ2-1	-	CASGPGLAGGPSEQFF	TGTGCTAGTGGTCCCGGACTAGCGGGAGGGCCCTCGGAGCAGTTCTTC
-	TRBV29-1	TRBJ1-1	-	CSAQGHTDTEAFF	TGCAGCGCCCAAGGACACACCGACACTGAAGCTTTCTTT
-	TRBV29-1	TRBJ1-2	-	CSVEDGDYGYTF	TGCAGCGTTGAAGACGGTGACTATGGCTACACCTTC
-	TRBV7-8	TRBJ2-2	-	CASSQPGPGELFF	TGTGCCAGCAGCCAACCAGGGCCCGGGGAGCTGTTTTTT
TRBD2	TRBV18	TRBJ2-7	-	CASSPGGAGNEQYF	TGTGCCAGCTCACCTGGGGGAGCGGGGAACGAGCAGTACTTC
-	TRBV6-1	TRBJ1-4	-	CASRDGGEGKLFF	TGTGCCAGCAGGGATGGGGGGGAGGGGAAACTGTTTTTT
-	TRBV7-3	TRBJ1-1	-	CASSFQGNSEAFF	TGTGCCAGCAGCTTTCAGGGGAACTCTGAAGCTTTCTTT
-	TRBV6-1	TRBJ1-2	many	CASSELSTGVGGYTF	TGTGCCAGCAGTGAATTATCGACGGGGGTAGGTGGCTACACCTTC
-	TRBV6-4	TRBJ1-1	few	CATSLGQNTEAFF	TGTGCCACCTCCCTAGGACAGAACACTGAAGCTTTCTTT
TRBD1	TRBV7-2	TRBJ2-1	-	CASSLPGTGFNEQFF	TGTGCCAGCAGCTTACCCGGGACAGGATTCAATGAGCAGTTCTTC
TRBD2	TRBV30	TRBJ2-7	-	CAWSALAGSSYEQYF	TGTGCCTGGAGTGCCCTAGCGGGCTCATCCTACGAGCAGTACTTC
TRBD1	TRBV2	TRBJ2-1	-	CASGTEYNEQFF	TGTGCCAGCGGGACAGAATACAATGAGCAGTTCTTC
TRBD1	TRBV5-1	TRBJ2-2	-	CASRMGQGDTGELFF	TGCGCCAGCAGGATGGGACAGGGGGACACCGGGGAGCTGTTTTTT
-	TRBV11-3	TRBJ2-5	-	CASSLDGIRQETQYF	TGTGCCAGCAGCTTAGACGGGATACGACAAGAGACCCAGTACTTC
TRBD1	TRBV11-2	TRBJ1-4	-	CASSSGQGHEKLFF	TGTGCCAGCAGCTCCGGACAGGGTCATGAAAAACTGTTTTTT
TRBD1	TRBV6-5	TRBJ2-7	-	CASSRGQTYEQYF	TGTGCCAGCAGTCGGGGACAGACCTACGAGCAGTACTTC
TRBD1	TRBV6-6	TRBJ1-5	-	CASRSGTGARPQHF	TGTGCCAGCAGGTCCGGGACAGGGGCTCGGCCCCAGCATTTT
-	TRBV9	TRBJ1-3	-	CASSAGETIYF	TGTGCCAGCAGCGCAGGCGAGACCATATATTTT
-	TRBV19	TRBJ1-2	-	CASSAKQTGHNYGYTF	TGTGCCAGTAGTGCGAAGCAGACAGGCCATAACTATGGCTACACCTTC
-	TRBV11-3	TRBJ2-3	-	CASSPRGRRTDTQYF	TGTGCCAGCAGCCCCCGGGGGCGGCGCACAGATACGCAGTATTTT
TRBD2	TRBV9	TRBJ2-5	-	CASSVGSGGALETQYF	TGTGCCAGCAGCGTAGGTAGCGGGGGGGCTTTGGAGACCCAGTACTTC
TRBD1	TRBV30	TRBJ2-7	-	CAWSVRGQGEQYF	TGTGCCTGGAGTGTAAGGGGGCAGGGGGAGCAGTACTTC
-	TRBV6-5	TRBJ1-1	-	CASSYSVRTGEAFF	TGTGCCAGCAGTTACTCCGTCCGGACTGGTGAAGCTTTCTTT
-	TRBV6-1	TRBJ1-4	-	CASSTPELNEKLFF	TGTGCCAGCAGTACACCCGAACTTAATGAAAAACTGTTTTTT
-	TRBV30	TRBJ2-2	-	CAWSVGGSNTGELFF	TGTGCCTGGAGTGTGGGCGGATCGAACACCGGGGAGCTGTTTTTT
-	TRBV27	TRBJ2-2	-	CASSSLITSVGVGELFF	TGTGCCAGCAGTTCCCTCATCACATCTGTTGGGGTCGGGGAGCTGTTTTTT
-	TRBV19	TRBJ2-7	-	CASSGSAYEQYF	TGTGCCAGTAGTGGAAGCGCCTACGAGCAGTACTTC
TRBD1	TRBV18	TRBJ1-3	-	CASSAGQGKGVPGNTIYF	TGTGCCAGCTCAGCGGGACAGGGAAAGGGGGTTCCTGGAAACACCATATATTTT
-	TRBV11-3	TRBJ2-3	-	CASSFGLTRGTDTQYF	TGTGCCAGCAGCTTTGGGTTGACTAGGGGCACAGATACGCAGTATTTT
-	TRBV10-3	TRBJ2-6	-	CAISEPGAGANVLTF	TGTGCCATCAGTGAACCTGGGGCTGGGGCCAACGTCCTGACTTTC
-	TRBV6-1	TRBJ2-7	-	CASSESGLTYEQYF	TGTGCCAGCAGTGAGTCGGGCCTCACGTACGAGCAGTACTTC
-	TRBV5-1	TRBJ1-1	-	CASSVDPGNTEAFF	TGCGCCAGCAGCGTGGACCCAGGGAACACTGAAGCTTTCTTT
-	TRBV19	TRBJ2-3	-	CASSLAGPRSTDTQYF	TGTGCCAGTAGTCTCGCGGGGCCGAGGAGCACAGATACGCAGTATTTT
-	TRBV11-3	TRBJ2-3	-	CASSLDFGDTQYF	TGTGCCAGCAGCTTAGATTTTGGGGATACGCAGTATTTT
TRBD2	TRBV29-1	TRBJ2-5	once	CSAIEREWETQYF	TGCAGCGCCATCGAGCGGGAGTGGGAGACCCAGTACTTC
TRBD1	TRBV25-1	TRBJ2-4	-	CASSANRGEAKNIQYF	TGTGCCAGCAGTGCTAACAGGGGCGAAGCCAAAAACATTCAGTACTTC
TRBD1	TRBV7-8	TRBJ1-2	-	CASSLEGQSSYGYTF	TGTGCCAGCAGCTTAGAGGGACAGAGCAGCTATGGCTACACCTTC
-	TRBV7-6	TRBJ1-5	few	CASSLGQDANQPQHF	TGTGCCAGCAGCTTGGGACAAGACGCCAATCAGCCCCAGCATTTT
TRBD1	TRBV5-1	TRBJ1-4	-	CASSPGTGSRWEKLFF	TGCGCCAGCAGCCCCGGGACAGGGAGTCGTTGGGAAAAACTGTTTTTT
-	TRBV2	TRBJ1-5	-	CASRLGQPQHF	TGTGCCAGCAGACTGGGACAGCCCCAGCATTTT
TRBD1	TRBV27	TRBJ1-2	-	CASTRTGKRFGYTF	TGTGCCAGCACCCGGACAGGGAAAAGGTTTGGCTACACCTTC
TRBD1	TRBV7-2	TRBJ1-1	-	CASSLDMAGGSAFF	TGTGCCAGCAGCTTAGATATGGCAGGGGGCAGTGCTTTCTTT
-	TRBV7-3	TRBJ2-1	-	CASSDPSQSNEQFF	TGTGCCAGCAGCGACCCAAGCCAGTCCAATGAGCAGTTCTTC
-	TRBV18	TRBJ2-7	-	CASSPSTGGDGEQYF	TGTGCCAGCTCACCAAGTACAGGGGGGGACGGCGAGCAGTACTTC
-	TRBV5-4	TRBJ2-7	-	CASSEEYHSEQYF	TGTGCCAGCAGCGAAGAATACCATTCCGAGCAGTACTTC